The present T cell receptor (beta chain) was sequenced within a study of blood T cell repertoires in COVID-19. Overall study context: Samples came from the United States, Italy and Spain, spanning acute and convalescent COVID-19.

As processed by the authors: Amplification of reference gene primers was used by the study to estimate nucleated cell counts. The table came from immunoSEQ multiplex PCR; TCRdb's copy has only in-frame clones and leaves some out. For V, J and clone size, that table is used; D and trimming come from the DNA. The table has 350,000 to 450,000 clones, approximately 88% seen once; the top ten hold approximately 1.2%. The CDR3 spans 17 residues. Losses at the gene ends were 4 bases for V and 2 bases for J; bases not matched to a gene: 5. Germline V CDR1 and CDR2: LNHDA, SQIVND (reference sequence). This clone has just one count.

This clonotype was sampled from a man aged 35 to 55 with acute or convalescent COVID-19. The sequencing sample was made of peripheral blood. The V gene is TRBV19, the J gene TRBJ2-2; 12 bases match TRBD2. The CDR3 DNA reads TGTGCCAGTAGTACGCGGACTAGCGGGATTAACACCGGGGAGCTGTTTTTT. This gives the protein CASSTRTSGINTGELFF.